The source of this TCR beta chain is a study of T cell responses to AZD1222 COVID-19 vaccine. Whole-study context: Timing groups of about 4 and about 12 weeks for second doses were pooled.

The assay was immunoSEQ multiplex PCR, and TCRdb's table has in-frame clones only and misses some. This table has more than 85,000 clones, 85% to 90% appearing once. V lost 3 bases and J lost 11; bases outside the gene matches: 9. CDR3 length: 12 amino acids. Germline V gives CDR1 DFQATT, CDR2 SNEGSKA (reference sequence). The chain has TRBV20-1 and TRBJ1-1; 7 positions match TRBD1. The source was peripheral blood, collected on day 0 of AZD1222 vaccination. The TCR comes from an adult in good health. The CDR3 sequence: CSASSRGRGAFF. The CDR3 DNA sequence: TGCAGTGCTAGTTCGAGGGGGCGCGGGGCTTTCTTT.